One and the same sample provided the 22 T cell receptor beta chains below, sequenced in a study of tissue T cells after allogeneic stem cell transplantation. Indicated time point: mouse harvest day 14 after allogeneic transplant. Tail vein injection delivered 10^7 T-cell-depleted bone marrow cells and 10^6 splenic CD5+ T cells. Assay used: immunoSEQ multiplex PCR; TCRdb lists only in-frame clones, some missing. This table has approximately 4,500 clones, around 45% appearing once. The specimen was lymph node tissue. Receptor source: a female BALB/c mouse given C57BL/6 T cells with graft-versus-host disease after an allogeneic hematopoietic cell transplant.

Concerning this clone itself: Each gene name is a mouse one. The same CDR3 arises from other DNA sequences in this sample as well. CDR3 in amino acids: CASGDWGQDTQYF. CDR3 DNA, as far as it was read: TGTGCCAGCGGTGACTGGGGTCAAGACACCCAGTAC. This sequence joins TRBV13-2 and TRBJ2-5, with D possibly being TRBD2 (6 bases). The sequence runs out 1 residue before the end of the CDR3; the remainder is reconstructed from the germline J gene. V was clipped by 2 bases and J by 3 bases, with 7 bases between them. This CDR3 is built from 13 residues. Germline lookup yields CDR1 NNHNN and CDR2 SYGAGS (reference sequence).

Note on this clone: Any gene name here is a mouse gene name. The read gets to within 1 residue of the CDR3 end, and the germline J gene fills in the rest. The chain combines TRBV26 with TRBJ2-7; the match to TRBD1 covers 7 bases. Trimming removed 6 bases from V and 0 bases from J; junction bases left unmatched: 5. This CDR3 comprises 14 residues. Germline V gene lookup returns CDR1 KGHPV and CDR2 FQNQEV (reference sequence). The CDR3 bases that were read are TGTGCCAGCAGGCCGGGACAGAGCTCCTATGAACAGTAC. It specifies CASRPGQSSYEQY. The full CDR3 sequence reads CASRPGQSSYEQYF.

Details on this clone: Here the gene names and germline are mouse. The sequence runs out 1 residue before the end of the CDR3; the remainder is reconstructed from the germline J gene. The rearrangement joins TRBV15 to TRBJ2-7; TRBD1 matches 10 bases. Germline V gene data show CDR1 as SGHND and CDR2 as FRSKSL. Losses at the gene ends were 6 bases for V and 5 bases for J; bases not matched to a gene: 4. This CDR3 has 13 residues. CDR3 amino acids: CASREGTGDEQYF. The sequenced part of the CDR3 DNA is TGTGCCAGCAGGGAGGGGACAGGGGATGAACAGTAC.

About this clone: Mouse germline and gene names are used. The sequenced CDR3 bases are TGTGGTGCTAGGGACAGGGCGAACTCCGACTACACC. Protein: CGARDRANSDYT. The full CDR3 reads CGARDRANSDYTF. This sequence joins TRBV20 and TRBJ1-2; D possibly corresponds to TRBD1 (5 bases). Read data end 1 residue before the CDR3 end; the end is taken from the germline J gene. Germline V gene data show CDR1 as GFQATS and CDR2 as STVNSAI. The CDR3 covers 13 residues. The V end lost 0 bases, the J end lost 2 bases, and 7 bases lay between the germline ends.

This clone was seen a few times. Mouse gene names and germline throughout. The read comes to an end 1 residue before the CDR3 does, leaving the germline J gene to fill in the end. V usage is TRBV31 and J usage is TRBJ2-7; D is perhaps TRBD2 (5 bases). From germline, CDR1 is GKSSPN and CDR2 SITVG. The CDR3 loop spans 11 amino acids. V was trimmed by 4 bases and J by 4 bases, leaving 8 bases between them. This CDR3 reads CAWTLGYEQYF. Incomplete CDR3 DNA: TGTGCCTGGACCCTGGGATATGAACAGTAC. The full variable domain, with the rest looked up from reference TRBV31 and TRBJ2-7, is AQTIHQWPVAEIKAVGSPLSLGCTIKGKSSPNLYWYWQATGGTLQQLFYSITVGQVESVVQLNLSASRPKDDQFILSTEKLLLSHSGFYLCAWTLGYEQYFGPGTRLTVL.

This clone is labeled as medium-sized (0.01 to 0.1%). The listed genes are named as in mouse. The read comes to an end 1 residue before the CDR3 does, leaving the germline J gene to fill in the end. The chain joins TRBV2 to TRBJ2-1, with unresolved D. Trimming pared 4 bases from V and 2 bases from J, leaving 6 bases between. The germline V gene encodes CDR1 LGHNA and CDR2 YSYQKL. The CDR3 runs 13 residues. CDR3 DNA (partial): TGTGCCAGCAGCCTGGAAGACTATGCTGAGCAGTTC. It codes for CASSLEDYAEQF. The CDR3 in its entirety is CASSLEDYAEQFF.

This clone is judged medium-sized. Gene names refer to mouse genes. The read terminates 1 residue ahead of where the CDR3 ends, so the germline J gene completes it. V gene TRBV29 combines with J gene TRBJ2-3; 7 positions agree with TRBD2. This CDR3 has 15 residues. Losses at the gene ends were 5 bases for V and 0 bases for J; bases not matched to a gene: 5. In germline, CDR1 is MSHET, CDR2 SYDVDS. The CDR3 loop is CASSTRLGSAETLYF. The CDR3 DNA, read in part, is TGTGCTAGCAGTACCCGACTGGGTAGTGCAGAAACGCTGTAT.

Within the sample, this clone is medium-sized. Each gene name is a mouse one. The sequenced fragment ends 1 residue before the CDR3 boundary, so the rest is inferred from the germline J gene. The V gene is TRBV13-1, the J gene TRBJ2-1; 7 bases agree with TRBD2. The trim removed 0 bases at V and 1 base at J, leaving 4 bases unmatched. This CDR3 has 16 residues. The germline gives CDR1 NSHNY, CDR2 SYGAGN. CDR3 bases read: TGTGCCAGCAGTGATGCAGCCTGGGGGAACTATGCTGAGCAGTTC. Protein sequence: CASSDAAWGNYAEQF. The whole CDR3 is CASSDAAWGNYAEQFF.

On this clone: Genes and germline come from the mouse. The observed sequence ends 1 residue before the CDR3 terminus, with the missing tail filled in from the germline J gene. The chain carries TRBV26 and TRBJ2-3; TRBD2 agrees at 10 bases. Trimming removed 4 bases from V and 3 bases from J; junction bases left unmatched: 1. This CDR3 comprises 14 residues. The germline V gene has CDR1 KGHPV and CDR2 FQNQEV (reference sequence). The CDR3 region is CASSPGLGAETLYF. CDR3 DNA, as far as it was read: TGTGCCAGCAGTCCGGGACTGGGGGCAGAAACGCTGTAT.

For this clone: Gene names and germline match the mouse. The sequenced fragment ends 1 residue before the CDR3 boundary, so the rest is inferred from the germline J gene. V gene TRBV15 combines with J gene TRBJ2-2; D is unclear. Germline V CDR1 and CDR2: SGHND, FRSKSL. V was trimmed by 0 bases and J by 1 base, leaving 3 bases between them. This CDR3 contains 14 residues. The CDR3 spells CASSLAGNTGQLYF. Incomplete CDR3 DNA: TGTGCCAGCAGTTTAGCGGGAAACACCGGGCAGCTCTAC.

A word on this clone: The germline and genes are mouse ones. The DNA ends 1 residue before the CDR3 does, and the rest of the CDR3 is filled in from the germline J gene. The genes are TRBV13-1 and TRBJ2-4; possibly TRBD2 for D (6 bases). CDR1 is NSHNY and CDR2 is SYGAGN in the germline V gene. This CDR3 has 14 residues. V was cut by 3 bases and J by 2 bases, with 10 bases left in between. CDR3 amino acids: CASSGGELQNTLYF. The sequenced part of the CDR3 DNA is TGTGCCAGCAGTGGGGGGGAACTTCAAAACACCTTGTAC.

Turning to this clone: Gene names refer to mouse genes. The CDR3 goes on 1 residue after the read ends, and that part is filled in from the germline J gene. This specimen includes other DNA sequences encoding the same CDR3. The chain links TRBV23 to TRBJ1-2. This CDR3 comprises 15 residues. Germline loops: CDR1 KGHTA, CDR2 FQNQQP. CDR3 loop: CSSSQSKGGNSDYTF. The sequenced part of the CDR3 DNA is TGCTCCAGCAGTCAATCGAAGGGGGGAAACTCCGACTACACC.

With regard to this clone: Mouse germline and gene names are used. The read is 1 residue too short to cover the CDR3 end, so that end is filled in from the germline J gene. V usage is TRBV16 and J usage is TRBJ2-5; D not certain. The V end lost 0 bases, the J end lost 7 bases, and 5 bases lay between the germline ends. Germline lookup yields CDR1 SGHSA and CDR2 FRNQAP. The CDR3 loop spans 12 amino acids. The CDR3 is CASSLDMNTQYF. CDR3 DNA, as far as it was read: TGTGCAAGCAGCTTAGATATGAACACCCAGTAC.

Points on this clone: Mouse gene names and germline throughout. The read terminates 1 residue ahead of where the CDR3 ends, so the germline J gene completes it. This chain connects TRBV20 to TRBJ2-7; possible D gene TRBD1, 6 bases. This CDR3 has 14 amino acids. V dropped 0 bases and J dropped 5 bases, with 14 bases sitting between them. Germline CDR1 GFQATS, CDR2 STVNSAI. The CDR3 spells CGARDQGRHNEQYF. Partial CDR3 DNA: TGTGGTGCTAGGGATCAGGGGAGACATAATGAACAGTAC.

This clone is categorized as large (0.1 to 1%). Gene and germline names: mouse. The CDR3 goes on 1 residue after the read ends, and that part is filled in from the germline J gene. The chain joins TRBV4 to TRBJ2-7; TRBD2 matches 10 bases. This CDR3 spans 14 amino acids. CDR1 LGHDT and CDR2 YNNKQL come from the germline V gene (reference sequence). The junction had 3 bases not matched to a gene; V was cut back by 4 bases and J by 3 bases. The CDR3 here is CASSLGLGNYEQYF. Incomplete CDR3 DNA: TGTGCCAGCAGCTTGGGACTGGGGAACTATGAACAGTAC.

This clone was counted a few times. The genes are named according to mouse. The read halts 1 residue ahead of the CDR3 end, with the missing end drawn from the germline J gene. This chain connects TRBV13-2 to TRBJ2-3; TRBD2 aligns across 7 bases. Germline loops: CDR1 NNHNN, CDR2 SYGAGS (reference sequence). This CDR3 contains 14 residues. V trimming: 5 bases; J trimming: 2 bases; junction bases outside the gene matches: 5. CDR3 bases read: TGTGCCAGCGGGGGACTGTCTGATGCAGAAACGCTGTAT. It yields the protein CASGGLSDAETLY. The complete CDR3 protein is CASGGLSDAETLYF.

As to this clone: Germline and genes here are mouse. The CDR3 extends 1 residue past the end of the read, so its final part is completed from the germline J gene. The rearrangement links TRBV26 to TRBJ2-1; 9 bases agree with TRBD1. The junction had 2 bases not matched to a gene; V was cut back by 2 bases and J by 6 bases. From germline, CDR1 is KGHPV and CDR2 FQNQEV (reference sequence). The CDR3 is 14 residues long. The sequenced part of the CDR3 DNA is TGTGCCAGCAGTCTGGCACAGGGGGCTGCTGAGCAGTTC. It yields the protein CASSLAQGAAEQF. The entire CDR3 reads CASSLAQGAAEQFF. The whole variable domain, filled in from reference TRBV26 and TRBJ2-1, reads NSKVIQTPRYLVKGQGQKAKMRCIPEKGHPVVFWYQQNKNNEFKFLINFQNQEVLQQIDMTEKRFSAECPSNSPCSLEIQSSEAGDSALYLCASSLAQGAAEQFFGPGTRLTVL.

As concerns this clone: Mouse gene names and germline throughout. The CDR3 spells CASSQERGHQDTQYF. The CDR3 bases that were read are TGTGCCAGCAGCCAAGAGAGGGGGCACCAAGACACCCAGTAC. The chain recombines TRBV5 with TRBJ2-5; tentative D call: TRBD1 (7 bases). The read falls 1 residue short of the CDR3 end, and the missing part is taken from the germline J gene. The germline gives CDR1 LGHNA, CDR2 YNLKQL (reference sequence). The CDR3 has 15 amino acids. V was shortened by 0 bases and J by 1 base, with 8 bases between the two germline ends.

Turning to this clone: The listed genes are named as in mouse. The read gets to within 1 residue of the CDR3 end, and the germline J gene fills in the rest. J is TRBJ2-7 and V is TRBV26; the match to TRBD2 covers 14 bases. CDR1 and CDR2 from the germline V gene are KGHPV and FQNQEV (reference sequence). V lost 2 bases, J lost 4 bases, and 1 base stayed unmatched. The CDR3 length is 15 residues. The CDR3 reads CASSLGTGGAYEQYF. The CDR3 DNA, read in part, is TGTGCCAGCAGTCTGGGGACTGGGGGGGCTTATGAACAGTAC.

This clone was found a few times. Gene names and germline match the mouse. The read stops 1 residue short of the end of the CDR3; the missing end is completed from the germline J gene. The chain uses TRBV26 and TRBJ2-2; the D gene is possibly TRBD1 (7 bases). This CDR3 has 14 amino acids. Germline-derived CDR1 and CDR2 are KGHPV and FQNQEV (reference sequence). Deletions cut 4 bases from V and 2 bases from J, with 8 bases between. CDR3 bases read: TGTGCCAGCAGTCAGGGGGCGAACACCGGGCAGCTCTAC. Its protein product is CASSQGANTGQLY. In full, the CDR3 reads CASSQGANTGQLYF. The entire variable domain, with the rest obtained from reference TRBV26 and TRBJ2-2, is as follows: NSKVIQTPRYLVKGQGQKAKMRCIPEKGHPVVFWYQQNKNNEFKFLINFQNQEVLQQIDMTEKRFSAECPSNSPCSLEIQSSEAGDSALYLCASSQGANTGQLYFGEGSKLTVL.

As regards this clone: The gene symbols are mouse symbols. The read terminates 1 residue ahead of where the CDR3 ends, so the germline J gene completes it. The chain recombines TRBV12-1 with TRBJ2-2, with D perhaps matching TRBD2 (6 bases). This CDR3 region has 15 residues. Trimming shortened V by 0 bases and J by 1 base, and 8 bases separated the two germline ends. Germline loops: CDR1 SGHSN, CDR2 HYEKVE. CDR3 DNA, as far as it was read: TGTGCCAGCTCTCTCGACTGGAGAAACACCGGGCAGCTCTAC. It encodes CASSLDWRNTGQLY. The whole CDR3 sequence reads CASSLDWRNTGQLYF.

This clone appeared a single time. The gene names here belong to mouse. Coverage ceases 1 residue before the CDR3 finishes, and the germline J gene fills in the end. The chain recombines TRBV16 with TRBJ2-1; 12 nucleotides align to TRBD2. Germline CDR1 SGHSA, CDR2 FRNQAP. V lost 5 bases, J lost 5 bases, and 1 base stayed unmatched. The CDR3 sequence is 14 residues long. The CDR3 sequence is CASSRDWGDAEQFF. CDR3 DNA (partial): TGTGCAAGCAGCCGGGACTGGGGGGATGCTGAGCAGTTC.